This record covers a single TCR beta chain. Its antigen is not known. Sequencing followed a ViraFEST assay step that expanded antigen-specific CD4+ T cells with viral peptide pools. Upon completion of around 9 days in culture, CD4+ T cells were isolated. On days 3 and 7, fresh IL-2 medium replaced half the medium. Germline values: CDR1 SGHRS, CDR2 YFSETQ. CDR3 length equals 13 residues. V was pared by 0 bases and J by 3 bases, with 5 bases between. Sequenced by immunoSEQ multiplex PCR; TCRdb stores in-frame clones only, minus some. This sample yields about 61,000 clones, of which approximately 80% are seen a single time; under 3% belongs to the top ten. This entry comes from a study of vaccination effects on CD4 cells after COVID-19. At the level of the study: Of the BNT162b2 and mRNA-1273 vaccines, participants received two doses of one or the other. Study-level results: Few convalescent patients, and no early post-infection timepoints, were available to the study. Vaccine-induced clones in healthy vaccinees cross-reacted with common cold coronaviruses in only 1 of 255 cases.

The sequence was collected from a human donor who received a COVID-19 vaccine. The genes are TRBV5-1 and TRBJ2-3; D remains ambiguous. Sequencing was performed on CD4+ T cells from PBMCs cultured with HCoV-229E spike peptides, taken before COVID-19 vaccination. The CDR3 sequence is CASSLGRTDTQYF. The CDR3 DNA reads TGCGCCAGCAGCTTGGGAAGGACAGATACGCAGTATTTT.